The entry below describes one T cell receptor (beta chain). Its antigen is not known. The germline gene is not matched at one end of the junction; a read error may be the cause. No cell sorting was done before RNA was extracted from the tissue. Distant lung tissue was collected more than 3 cm away from the tumor edge. This entry comes from a study of tumor and adjacent non-tumor tissue in lung cancer. Turning to the study itself: Around 4.4 million productive TCRbeta reads were obtained per sample on average.

Findings and caveats of the study: Tumor tissue had significantly higher TCR diversity than normal lung.

The library came from three nested PCR rounds adapted from ARM-PCR protocols. TCRdb itself ran the multiplex PCR reads through MiXCR, one entry per CDR3 protein. Of roughly 44,000 distinct CDR3 sequences listed, 60% to 65% were seen once; the top ten hold around 20%. The CDR3 spans 19 residues. Germline V CDR1 and CDR2: MNHEY, SVGAGI. J is TRBJ2-4 and V is TRBV6-5; 11 nucleotides line up with TRBD1. The specimen was distant non-tumor lung tissue. The clonotype comes from a woman between 40 and 55 years old with non-small cell lung cancer. This CDR3 reads CASGYSGTGGLGTKNIQYF. The CDR3 DNA follows: TGTGCCAGCGGTTACTCCGGGACAGGGGGTCTGGGAACCAAAAACATTCAGTACTTC.